This record covers a single T cell receptor beta chain. What it recognizes is unknown. The sample belongs to a study of PD-1 blockade in classical Hodgkin lymphoma. TCRdb's copy holds only in-frame clones and misses some; the assay was immunoSEQ multiplex PCR. The table includes some 9,100 clones, 80% to 85% detected once. The CDR3 consists of 13 residues. Germline CDR1 reads KGHSH; CDR2 reads LQKENI. Trimming removed 5 bases from V and 5 bases from J; junction bases left unmatched: 4. Notes on the study in general: Patients starting nivolumab less than 1 year after ASCT had lower diversity and were excluded from later analyses. A significant rise in TCR diversity was seen by C4D1 for CD4+ cells but not for CD8+ cells. Partial responders and progressors had significantly lower baseline TCR diversity.

Time point indicated: cycle 4 day 1 (C4D1), after 6 weeks of nivolumab. Every patient was affected by relapse after autologous stem cell transplantation, while exposure to brentuximab vedotin was not uniform. The study purified CD4+ T cells from thawed PBMCs using magnetic negative selection. Best responses were complete response, partial response or progressive disease. This TCR derives from a human donor with classical Hodgkin lymphoma. This specimen was CD4+ T cells from blood, taken before the fourth cycle of nivolumab. The V and J genes are TRBV18 and TRBJ2-7; 9 bases are shared with TRBD1. The CDR3, as DNA: TGTGCCAGCTCAGAGGGACAGGGTCACGAGCAGTACTTC. Translated, it gives CASSEGQGHEQYF.